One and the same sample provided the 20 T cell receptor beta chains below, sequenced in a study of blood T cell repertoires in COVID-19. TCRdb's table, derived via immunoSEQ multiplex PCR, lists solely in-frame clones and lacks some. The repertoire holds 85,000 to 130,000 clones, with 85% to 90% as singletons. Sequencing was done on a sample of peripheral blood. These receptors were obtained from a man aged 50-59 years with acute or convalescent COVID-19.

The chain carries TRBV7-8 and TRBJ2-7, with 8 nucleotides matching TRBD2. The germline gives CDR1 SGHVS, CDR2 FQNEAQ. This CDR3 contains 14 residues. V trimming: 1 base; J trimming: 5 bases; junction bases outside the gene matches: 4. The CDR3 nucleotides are TGTGCCAGCAGCTTAGAACCCGGGAGGGACGAGCAGTACTTC. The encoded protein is CASSLEPGRDEQYF. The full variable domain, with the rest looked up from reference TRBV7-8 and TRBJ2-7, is GAGVSQSPRYKVAKRGQDVALRCDPISGHVSLFWYQQALGQGPEFLTYFQNEAQLDKSGLPSDRFFAERPEGSVSTLKIQRTQQEDSAVYLCASSLEPGRDEQYFGPGTRLTVT.

CDR3 sequence reads: CASRPWTGGTDTQYF. The CDR3 DNA reads as TGTGCCAGCAGGCCCTGGACAGGGGGCACAGATACGCAGTATTTT. The chain carries TRBV28 and TRBJ2-3, with TRBD1 matching over 9 bases. The CDR3 is 15 residues long. V gave up 6 bases and J gave up 1 base; unmatched junction bases: 5. Per germline, CDR1 MDHEN and CDR2 SYDVKM.

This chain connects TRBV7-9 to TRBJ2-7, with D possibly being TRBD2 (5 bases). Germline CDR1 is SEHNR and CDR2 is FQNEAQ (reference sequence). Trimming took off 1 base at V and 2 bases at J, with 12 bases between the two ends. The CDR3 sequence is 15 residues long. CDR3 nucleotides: TGTGCCAGCAGCTTAGGGCCGACCGGGGCCTACGAGCAGTACTTC. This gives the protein CASSLGPTGAYEQYF. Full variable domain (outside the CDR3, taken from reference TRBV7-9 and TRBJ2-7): DTGVSQNPRHKITKRGQNVTFRCDPISEHNRLYWYRQTLGQGPEFLTYFQNEAQLEKSRLLSDRFSAERPKGSFSTLEIQRTEQGDSAMYLCASSLGPTGAYEQYFGPGTRLTVT.

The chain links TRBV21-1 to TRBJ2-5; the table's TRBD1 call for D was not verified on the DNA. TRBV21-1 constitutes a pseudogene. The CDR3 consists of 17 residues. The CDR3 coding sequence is TGTGCCAGCAGCAAACTACCCGGGACAGGGTGGGAAGAGACCCAGTACTTC. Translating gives CASSKLPGTGWEETQYF.

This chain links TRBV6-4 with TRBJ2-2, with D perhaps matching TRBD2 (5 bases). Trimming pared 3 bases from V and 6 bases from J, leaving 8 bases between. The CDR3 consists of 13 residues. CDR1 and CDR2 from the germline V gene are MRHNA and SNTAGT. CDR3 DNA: TGTGCCAGCAGTGAAGGGAGCGCCGGGGAGCTGTTTTTT. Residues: CASSEGSAGELFF.

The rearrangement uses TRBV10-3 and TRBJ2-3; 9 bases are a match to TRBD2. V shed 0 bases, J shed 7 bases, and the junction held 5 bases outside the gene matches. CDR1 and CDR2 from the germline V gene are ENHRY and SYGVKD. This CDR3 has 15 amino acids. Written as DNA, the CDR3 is TGTGCCATCAGTGAGTCGTCCAGCGGGAGGAATACGCAGTATTTT. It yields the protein CAISESSSGRNTQYF.

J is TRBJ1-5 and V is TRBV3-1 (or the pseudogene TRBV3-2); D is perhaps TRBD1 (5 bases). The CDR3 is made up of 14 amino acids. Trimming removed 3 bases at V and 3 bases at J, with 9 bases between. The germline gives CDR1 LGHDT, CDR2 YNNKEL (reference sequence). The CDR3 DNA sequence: TGTGCCAGCAGCCATGGCGGGGCCAATCAGCCCCAGCATTTT. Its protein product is CASSHGGANQPQHF.

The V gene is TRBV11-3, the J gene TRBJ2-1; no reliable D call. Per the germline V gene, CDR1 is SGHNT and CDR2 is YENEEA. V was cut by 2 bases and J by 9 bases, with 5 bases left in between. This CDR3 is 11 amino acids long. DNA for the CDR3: TGTGCCAGCAGCTTACAGATTGAGCAGTTCTTC. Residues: CASSLQIEQFF.

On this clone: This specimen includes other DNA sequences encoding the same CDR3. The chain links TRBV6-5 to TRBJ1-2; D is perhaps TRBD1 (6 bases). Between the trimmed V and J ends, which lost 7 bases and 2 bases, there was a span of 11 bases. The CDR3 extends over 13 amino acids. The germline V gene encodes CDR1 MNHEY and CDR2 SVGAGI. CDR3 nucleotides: TGTGCCAGCACCATGGGACAAAACTATGGCTACACCTTC. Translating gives CASTMGQNYGYTF.

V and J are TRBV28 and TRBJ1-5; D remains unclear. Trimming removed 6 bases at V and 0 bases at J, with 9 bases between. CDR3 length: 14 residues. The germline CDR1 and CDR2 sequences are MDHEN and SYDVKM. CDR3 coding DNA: TGTGCCAGCAGGAGAATCTCTAGCAATCAGCCCCAGCATTTT. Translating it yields CASRRISSNQPQHF.

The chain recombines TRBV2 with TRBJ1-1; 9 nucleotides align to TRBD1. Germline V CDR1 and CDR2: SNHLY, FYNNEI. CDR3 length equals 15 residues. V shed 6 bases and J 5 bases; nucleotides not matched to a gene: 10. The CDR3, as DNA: TGTGCCAGCAGGGCCCCGGGACAGGGATATACTGAAGCTTTCTTT. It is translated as CASRAPGQGYTEAFF.

CDR3 loop: CASSVGLAGAPFAGANVLTF. CDR3 bases: TGTGCCAGCAGTGTCGGACTAGCGGGAGCCCCTTTTGCTGGGGCCAACGTCCTGACTTTC. The chain recombines TRBV6-1 with TRBJ2-6, with 13 bases matching TRBD2. Per the germline V gene, CDR1 is MNHNS and CDR2 is SASEGT. With V trimmed by 4 bases and J by 2 bases, 11 bases remained unmatched. This CDR3 is built from 20 residues.

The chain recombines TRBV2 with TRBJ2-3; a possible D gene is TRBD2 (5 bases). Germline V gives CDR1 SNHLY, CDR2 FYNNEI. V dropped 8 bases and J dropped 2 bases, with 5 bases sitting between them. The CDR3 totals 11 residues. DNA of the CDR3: TGTGCCAGCGACTACACAGATACGCAGTATTTT. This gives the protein CASDYTDTQYF.

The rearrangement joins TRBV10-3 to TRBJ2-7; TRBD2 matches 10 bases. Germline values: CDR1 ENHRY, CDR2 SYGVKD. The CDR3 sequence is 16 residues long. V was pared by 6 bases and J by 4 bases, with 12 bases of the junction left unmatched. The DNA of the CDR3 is TGTGCCATCAGCCCTGGGGGCGGACTAGCGGATTACGAGCAGTACTTC. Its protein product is CAISPGGGLADYEQYF.

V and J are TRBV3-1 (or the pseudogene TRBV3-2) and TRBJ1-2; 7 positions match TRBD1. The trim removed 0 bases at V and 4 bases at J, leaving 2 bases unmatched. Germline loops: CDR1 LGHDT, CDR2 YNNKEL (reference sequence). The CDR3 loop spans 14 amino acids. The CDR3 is CASSQEWTGYGYTF. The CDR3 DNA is TGTGCCAGCAGCCAAGAGTGGACAGGCTATGGCTACACCTTC.

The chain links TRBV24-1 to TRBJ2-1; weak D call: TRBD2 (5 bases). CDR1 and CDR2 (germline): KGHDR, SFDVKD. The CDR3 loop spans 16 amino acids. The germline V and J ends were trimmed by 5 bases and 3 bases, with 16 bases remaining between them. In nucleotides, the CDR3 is TGTGCCACCAGTGGCGGAAGGCAGACTATCTACAATGAGCAGTTCTTC. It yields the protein CATSGGRQTIYNEQFF.

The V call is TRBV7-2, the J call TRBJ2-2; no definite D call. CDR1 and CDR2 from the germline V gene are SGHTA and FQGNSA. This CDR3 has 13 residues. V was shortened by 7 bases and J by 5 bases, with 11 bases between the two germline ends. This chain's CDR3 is CASTKRKTGELFF. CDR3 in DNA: TGTGCCAGCACTAAGAGGAAGACCGGGGAGCTGTTTTTT.

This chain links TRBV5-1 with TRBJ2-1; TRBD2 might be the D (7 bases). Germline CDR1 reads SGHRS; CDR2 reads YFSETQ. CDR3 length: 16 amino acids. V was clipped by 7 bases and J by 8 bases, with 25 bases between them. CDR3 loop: CASSRFWFRGAYEQFF. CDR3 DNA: TGCGCCAGCTCCCGGTTTTGGTTCCGGGGGGCTTATGAGCAGTTCTTC.

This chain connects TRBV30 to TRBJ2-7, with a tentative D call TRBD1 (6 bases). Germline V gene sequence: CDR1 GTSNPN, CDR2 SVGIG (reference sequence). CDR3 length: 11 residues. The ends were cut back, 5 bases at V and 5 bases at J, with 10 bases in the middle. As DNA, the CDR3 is TGTGCCTGGGGTACAGGGCACGAGCAGTACTTC. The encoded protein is CAWGTGHEQYF.

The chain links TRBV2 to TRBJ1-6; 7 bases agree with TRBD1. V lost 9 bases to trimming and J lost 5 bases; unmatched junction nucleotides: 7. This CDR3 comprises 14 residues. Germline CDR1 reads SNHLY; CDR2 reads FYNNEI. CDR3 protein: CASREDRDNSPLHF. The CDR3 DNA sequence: TGTGCCAGTCGAGAAGACAGGGATAATTCACCCCTCCACTTT.